The clone carrying this TCR beta chain was seen more than once but under ten times. The antigen remains undetermined. Unmatched junction bases numbered 8, after V lost 5 bases and J lost 10 bases. The CDR3 sequence is 15 residues long. Germline loops: CDR1 SGHAT, CDR2 FQNNGV. This record comes from a study of breast tumors, draining lymph nodes, adjacent tissues. Study results and caveats: Compared with basal-like, luminal-like tumors shared significantly more repertoire with nontumor tissue. Tumors had less TCR diversity than lymph nodes, more than nontumor tissue.

TCRdb analysed the multiplex PCR reads with MiXCR anew, one entry per CDR3 protein. The table records more than 10,000 distinct CDR3 sequences, 50% of them present only once. The chain employs TRBV11-2 and TRBJ2-1; 13 bases align to TRBD2. The specimen was tumor-adjacent breast tissue. The TCR sequence derives from a female donor with breast cancer. Some clones in this sample may be carry-over from other donors' samples. CDR3 nucleotides: TGTGCCAGCAGCCTCCCTGGACTAGCGGGGGTAGAGCAGTTCTTC. Its protein product is CASSLPGLAGVEQFF.